This entry describes one T cell receptor beta chain. Its antigen remains unknown. Relapses following autologous stem cell transplantation were seen in all patients, with brentuximab vedotin exposure varying. The sample comes from a study of PD-1 blockade in classical Hodgkin lymphoma. Study-level points and caveats: Newly diagnosed patients reportedly trailed healthy donors in baseline TCR diversity.

The CDR3 sequence is 20 residues long. The data were produced by immunoSEQ multiplex PCR, yet TCRdb's version contains in-frame clones alone and is incomplete. This table holds about 30,000 clones, around 84% found once. The material was peripheral blood mononuclear cells (PBMCs), obtained before the second cycle of nivolumab. This TCR was recovered from a human donor with classical Hodgkin lymphoma. This chain uses TRBV21-1 with TRBJ2-6; TRBD1 reflects the table's D call only, with no check against the DNA. TRBV21-1 constitutes a pseudogene. The CDR3 protein is CASSKVWVTGVSSGANVLTF. CDR3 in DNA: TGTGCCAGCAGCAAAGTGTGGGTGACAGGGGTGAGCTCTGGGGCCAACGTCCTGACTTTC.